This paragraph reports one T cell receptor (beta chain). The protocol was immunoSEQ multiplex PCR, while the TCRdb copy is restricted to in-frame clones and leaves out a portion. The data contain some 120,000 clones, 70% to 90% of them seen just once; the ten biggest clones take up more than 9%. The data belong to a study of T cell responses to AZD1222 COVID-19 vaccine. The V segment lost 2 bases and the J segment 4 bases; nucleotides outside the gene matches: 7. CDR1 KGHDR and CDR2 SFDVKD come from the germline V gene. The CDR3 spans 16 residues. The chain uses TRBV24-1 and TRBJ2-3; 8 nucleotides agree with TRBD2. The specimen comprised peripheral blood, sampled on day 0 of AZD1222 vaccination. The sequence was obtained from an adult in good health. For the CDR3, the DNA is TGTGCCACCAGTGATTCCGGGACTAGAATCGCAGATACGCAGTATTTT. The encoded protein is CATSDSGTRIADTQYF.